The clone carrying this TCR beta chain showed up many times. The sample comes from a study of CD8+CD57+ T cells in acquired aplastic anemia. According to the study, genomic DNA was the template for TCR beta VDJ and CDR3 profiling. In TCRdb, the reads were re-called with MiXCR into one record per CDR3 protein. The table records 150,000 to 200,000 distinct CDR3 sequences, 45% to 55% of them present only once. Sequencing was done on patients that had shown CD8+CD57+ cell expansion by flow cytometry. Germline CDR1 SGHDT, CDR2 YYEEEE. The CDR3 extends over 13 amino acids. Trimming pared 2 bases from V and 7 bases from J, leaving 10 bases between.

The specimen sequenced was sorted CD4+, CD8+, or CD8+CD57+ T cells (not recorded which) from PBMCs. The origin of this receptor is a human donor with aplastic anemia. The V call is TRBV5-6, the J call TRBJ2-1; tentatively, D is TRBD2 (5 bases). In DNA, the CDR3 is TGTGCCAGCAGCTTCTCAGGCGGGAATGAGCAGTTCTTC. The encoded protein is CASSFSGGNEQFF.